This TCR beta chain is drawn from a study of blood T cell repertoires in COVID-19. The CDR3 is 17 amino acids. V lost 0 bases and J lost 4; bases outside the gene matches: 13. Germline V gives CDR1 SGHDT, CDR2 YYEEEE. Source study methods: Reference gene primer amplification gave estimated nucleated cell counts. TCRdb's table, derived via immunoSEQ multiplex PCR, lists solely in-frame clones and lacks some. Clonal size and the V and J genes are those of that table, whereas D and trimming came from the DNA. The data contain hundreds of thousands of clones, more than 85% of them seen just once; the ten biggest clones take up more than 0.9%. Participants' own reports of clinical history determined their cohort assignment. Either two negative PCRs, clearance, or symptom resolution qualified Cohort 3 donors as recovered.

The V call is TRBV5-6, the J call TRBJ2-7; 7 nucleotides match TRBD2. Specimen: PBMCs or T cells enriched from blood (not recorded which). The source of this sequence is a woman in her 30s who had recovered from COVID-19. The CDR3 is CASSLAGEGLIAYEQYF. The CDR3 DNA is TGTGCCAGCAGCTTGGCGGGGGAGGGGCTCATAGCATACGAGCAGTACTTC.